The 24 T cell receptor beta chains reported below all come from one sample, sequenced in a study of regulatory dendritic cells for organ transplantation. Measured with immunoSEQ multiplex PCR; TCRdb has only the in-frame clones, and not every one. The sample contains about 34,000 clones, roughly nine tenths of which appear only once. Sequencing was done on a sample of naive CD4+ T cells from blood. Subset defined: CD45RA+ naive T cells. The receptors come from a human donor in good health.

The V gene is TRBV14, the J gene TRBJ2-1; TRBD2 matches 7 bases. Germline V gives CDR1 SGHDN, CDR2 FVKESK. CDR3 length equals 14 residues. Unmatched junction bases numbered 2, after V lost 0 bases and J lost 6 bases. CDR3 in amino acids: CASSQDIAGNEQFF. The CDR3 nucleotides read TGTGCCAGCAGCCAAGACATAGCGGGCAATGAGCAGTTCTTC.

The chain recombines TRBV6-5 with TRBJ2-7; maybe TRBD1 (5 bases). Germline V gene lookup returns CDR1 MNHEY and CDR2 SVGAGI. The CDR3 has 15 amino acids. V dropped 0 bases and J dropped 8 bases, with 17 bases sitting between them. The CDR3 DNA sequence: TGTGCCAGCAGTTACTCGCAGGGAAGTCGGAGTCAGCAGTACTTC. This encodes CASSYSQGSRSQQYF.

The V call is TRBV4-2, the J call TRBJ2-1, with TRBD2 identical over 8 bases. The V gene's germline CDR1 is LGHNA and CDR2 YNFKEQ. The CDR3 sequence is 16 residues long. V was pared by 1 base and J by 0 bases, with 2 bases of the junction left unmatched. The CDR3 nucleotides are TGTGCCAGCAGCCAAGCGGGGGGGAGCTCCTACAATGAGCAGTTCTTC. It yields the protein CASSQAGGSSYNEQFF.

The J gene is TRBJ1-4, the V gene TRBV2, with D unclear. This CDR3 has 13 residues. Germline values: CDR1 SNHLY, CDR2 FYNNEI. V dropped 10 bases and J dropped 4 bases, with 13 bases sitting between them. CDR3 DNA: TGTGCCATCCCAAGGCAGAATAATGAAAAACTGTTTTTT. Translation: CAIPRQNNEKLFF.

In DNA, the CDR3 is TGTGCCAGCAGTGCCGAACGGGCAAGAGGGACAGGGCTAGGCTACACCTTC. It encodes CASSAERARGTGLGYTF. The rearrangement links TRBV2 to TRBJ1-2; TRBD1 matches 9 bases. Germline V gene lookup returns CDR1 SNHLY and CDR2 FYNNEI. This CDR3 contains 17 residues. V lost 4 bases and J lost 8; bases outside the gene matches: 17.

The CDR3 sequence: CASSLVFSGSTDTQYF. The CDR3 nucleotides are TGTGCCAGCAGCTTAGTGTTTAGCGGGAGCACAGATACGCAGTATTTT. The rearrangement joins TRBV7-2 to TRBJ2-3; TRBD2 matches 7 bases. CDR3 length: 16 amino acids. CDR1 and CDR2 (germline): SGHTA, FQGNSA. The J segment lost 0 bases and the V segment lost 1 base, leaving 4 bases of the junction unmatched. The full variable domain, completed using reference TRBV7-2 and TRBJ2-3, is GAGVSQSPSNKVTEKGKDVELRCDPISGHTALYWYRQSLGQGLEFLIYFQGNSAPDKSGLPSDRFSAERTGGSVSTLTIQRTQQEDSAVYLCASSLVFSGSTDTQYFGPGTRLTVL.

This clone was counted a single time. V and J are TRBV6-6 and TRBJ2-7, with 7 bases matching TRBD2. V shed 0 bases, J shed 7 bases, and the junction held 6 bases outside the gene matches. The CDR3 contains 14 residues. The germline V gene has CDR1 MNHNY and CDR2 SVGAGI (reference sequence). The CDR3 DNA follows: TGTGCCAGCAGTTACTCGGGTAGGGGAGGGGAGCAGTACTTC. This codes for CASSYSGRGGEQYF.

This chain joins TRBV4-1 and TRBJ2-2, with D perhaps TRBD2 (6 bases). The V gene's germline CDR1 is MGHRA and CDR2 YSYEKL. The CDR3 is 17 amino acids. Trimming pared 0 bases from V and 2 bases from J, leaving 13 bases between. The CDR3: CASSQDGGQGNTGELFF. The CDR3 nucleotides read TGCGCCAGCAGCCAAGATGGAGGGCAGGGCAACACCGGGGAGCTGTTTTTT.

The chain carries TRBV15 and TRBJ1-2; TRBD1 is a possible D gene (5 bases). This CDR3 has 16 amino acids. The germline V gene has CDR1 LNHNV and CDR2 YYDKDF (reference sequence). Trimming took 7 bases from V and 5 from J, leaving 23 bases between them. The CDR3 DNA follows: TGTGCCACCACCATTGGGGAGGGGCGGGGCACTTATGGCTACACCTTC. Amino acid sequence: CATTIGEGRGTYGYTF.

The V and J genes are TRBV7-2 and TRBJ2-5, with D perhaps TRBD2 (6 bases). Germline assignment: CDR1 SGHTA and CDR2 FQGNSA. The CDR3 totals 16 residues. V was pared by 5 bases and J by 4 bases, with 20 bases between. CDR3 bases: TGTGCCAGCAGCCACGCCGTGGCTAGCGAGTTAGAGACCCAGTACTTC. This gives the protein CASSHAVASELETQYF.

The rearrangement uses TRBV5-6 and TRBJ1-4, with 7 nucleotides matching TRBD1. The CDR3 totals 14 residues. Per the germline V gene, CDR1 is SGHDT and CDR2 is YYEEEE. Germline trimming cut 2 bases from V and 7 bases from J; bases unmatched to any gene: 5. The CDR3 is CASSFGDSREKLFF. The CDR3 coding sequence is TGTGCCAGCAGCTTCGGGGACAGCCGTGAAAAACTGTTTTTT.

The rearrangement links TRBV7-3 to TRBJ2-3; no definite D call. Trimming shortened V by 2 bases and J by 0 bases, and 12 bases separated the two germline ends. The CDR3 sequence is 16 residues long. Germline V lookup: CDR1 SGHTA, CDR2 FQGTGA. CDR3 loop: CASSLPSVGSTDTQYF. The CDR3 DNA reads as TGTGCCAGCAGCTTACCGTCTGTGGGTAGCACAGATACGCAGTATTTT.

The CDR3 region has the DNA TGTGCCAGCAGCTTTTCCGGGGGCACAGATACGCAGTATTTT. It yields the protein CASSFSGGTDTQYF. The chain employs TRBV5-8 and TRBJ2-3; perhaps TRBD2 as D (5 bases). The CDR3 is 14 amino acids. Between the trimmed V and J ends, which lost 2 bases and 1 base, there was a span of 8 bases. Germline V gene lookup returns CDR1 SGHTS and CDR2 YDEGEE.

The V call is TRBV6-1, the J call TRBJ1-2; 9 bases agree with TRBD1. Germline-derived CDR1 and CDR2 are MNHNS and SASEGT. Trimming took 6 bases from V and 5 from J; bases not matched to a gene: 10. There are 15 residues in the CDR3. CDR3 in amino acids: CASRAGTGFLYGYTF. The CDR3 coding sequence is TGTGCCAGCAGGGCCGGGACAGGGTTTCTTTATGGCTACACCTTC.

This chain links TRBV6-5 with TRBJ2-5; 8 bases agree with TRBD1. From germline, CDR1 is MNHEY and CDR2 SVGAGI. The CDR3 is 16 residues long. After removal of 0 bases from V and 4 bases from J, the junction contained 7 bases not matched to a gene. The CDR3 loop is CASSYSYGRGPETQYF. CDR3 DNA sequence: TGTGCCAGCAGTTACTCTTATGGCAGGGGGCCAGAGACCCAGTACTTC.

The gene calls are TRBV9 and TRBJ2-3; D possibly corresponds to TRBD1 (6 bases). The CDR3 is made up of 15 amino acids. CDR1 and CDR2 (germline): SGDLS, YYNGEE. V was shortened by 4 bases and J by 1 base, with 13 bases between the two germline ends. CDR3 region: CASSLRGARTDTQYF. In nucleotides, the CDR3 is TGTGCCAGCAGCCTCAGGGGAGCCCGCACAGATACGCAGTATTTT.

The CDR3 is CAITHTGDTEAFF. The CDR3 DNA reads TGTGCCATCACCCATACAGGAGACACTGAAGCTTTCTTT. The chain links TRBV10-3 to TRBJ1-1, with D tentatively TRBD1 (5 bases). Trimming took off 7 bases at V and 3 bases at J, with 12 bases between the two ends. Germline lookup yields CDR1 ENHRY and CDR2 SYGVKD. This CDR3 is built from 13 residues.

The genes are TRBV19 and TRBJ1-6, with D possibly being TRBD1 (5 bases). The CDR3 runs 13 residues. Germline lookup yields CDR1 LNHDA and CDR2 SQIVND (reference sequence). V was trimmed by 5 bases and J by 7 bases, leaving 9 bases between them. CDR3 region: CASSGRQNSPLHF. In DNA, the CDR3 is TGTGCCAGTAGTGGTCGACAGAATTCACCCCTCCACTTT.

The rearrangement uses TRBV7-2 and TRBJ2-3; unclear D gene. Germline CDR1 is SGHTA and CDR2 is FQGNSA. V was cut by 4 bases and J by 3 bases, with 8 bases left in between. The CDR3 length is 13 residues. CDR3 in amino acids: CASSSSLTDTQYF. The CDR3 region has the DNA TGTGCCAGCAGCTCCTCCTTAACAGATACGCAGTATTTT. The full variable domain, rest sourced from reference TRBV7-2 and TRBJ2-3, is GAGVSQSPSNKVTEKGKDVELRCDPISGHTALYWYRQSLGQGLEFLIYFQGNSAPDKSGLPSDRFSAERTGGSVSTLTIQRTQQEDSAVYLCASSSSLTDTQYFGPGTRLTVL.

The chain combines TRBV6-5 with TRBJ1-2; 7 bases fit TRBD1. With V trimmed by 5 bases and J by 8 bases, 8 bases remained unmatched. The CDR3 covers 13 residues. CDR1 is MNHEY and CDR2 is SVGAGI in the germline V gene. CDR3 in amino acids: CASSRDDRDGYTF. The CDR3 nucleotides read TGTGCCAGCAGTCGCGATGACAGGGACGGCTACACCTTC.

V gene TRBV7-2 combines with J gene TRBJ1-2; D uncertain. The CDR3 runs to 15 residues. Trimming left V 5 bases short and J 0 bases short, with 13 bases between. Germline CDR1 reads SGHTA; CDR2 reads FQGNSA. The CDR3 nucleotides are TGTGCCAGCAGCGCTCGGGTGGTGACTAACTATGGCTACACCTTC. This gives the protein CASSARVVTNYGYTF.

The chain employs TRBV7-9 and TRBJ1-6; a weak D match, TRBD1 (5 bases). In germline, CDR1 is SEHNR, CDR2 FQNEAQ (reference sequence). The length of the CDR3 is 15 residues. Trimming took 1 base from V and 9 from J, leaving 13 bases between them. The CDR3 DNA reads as TGTGCCAGCAGCTTAGTAGGGGAACGGGGTTCACCCCTCCACTTT. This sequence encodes CASSLVGERGSPLHF. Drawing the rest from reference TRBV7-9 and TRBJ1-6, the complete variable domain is DTGVSQNPRHKITKRGQNVTFRCDPISEHNRLYWYRQTLGQGPEFLTYFQNEAQLEKSRLLSDRFSAERPKGSFSTLEIQRTEQGDSAMYLCASSLVGERGSPLHFGNGTRLTVT.

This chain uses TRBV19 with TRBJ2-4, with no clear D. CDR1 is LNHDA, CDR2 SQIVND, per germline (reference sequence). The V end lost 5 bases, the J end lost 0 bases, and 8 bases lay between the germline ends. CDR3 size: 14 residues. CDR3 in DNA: TGTGCCAGTAGTGCCGGGCTAGCCAAAAACATTCAGTACTTC. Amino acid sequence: CASSAGLAKNIQYF. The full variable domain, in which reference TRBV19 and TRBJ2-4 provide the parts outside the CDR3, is DGGITQSPKYLFRKEGQNVTLSCEQNLNHDAMYWYRQDPGQGLRLIYYSQIVNDFQKGDIAEGYSVSREKKESFPLTVTSAQKNPTAFYLCASSAGLAKNIQYFGAGTRLSVL.

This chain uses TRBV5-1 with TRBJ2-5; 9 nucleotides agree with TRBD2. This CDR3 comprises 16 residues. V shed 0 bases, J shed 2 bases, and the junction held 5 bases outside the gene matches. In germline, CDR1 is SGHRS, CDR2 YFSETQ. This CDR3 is CASSLGATSGQETQYF. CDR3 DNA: TGCGCCAGCAGCTTGGGTGCGACTAGCGGACAAGAGACCCAGTACTTC.